This TCR beta chain was documented in a study of T cells in localized non-small cell lung cancer. Trimming left V 7 bases short and J 1 base short, with 13 bases between. The CDR3 is made up of 14 amino acids. Germline V gives CDR1 LNHDA, CDR2 SQIVND (reference sequence). Assay used: immunoSEQ multiplex PCR; TCRdb lists only in-frame clones, some missing. The sample lists some 25,000 clones, approximately 92% seen once, with 15% in the top ten. The V and J genes are TRBV19 and TRBJ1-1; D uncertain. The source is a man aged 40-75 years with stage III squamous cell lung carcinoma. Source: peripheral blood, taken before any cancer treatment. This CDR3 reads CASIENAPNTEAFF. The CDR3 DNA reads TGTGCCAGTATCGAAAACGCGCCGAACACTGAAGCTTTCTTT.